This entry lists 31 T cell receptor beta chains sequenced from one sample in a study of T cell clonotyping in hematopoietic cell transplantation. Assay: immunoSEQ multiplex PCR; the TCRdb copy retains only in-frame clones and omits some. The profile shows 3,500 to 5,000 clones, around 18% of them singletons. Sequences were derived from peripheral blood mononuclear cells, sampled 30 days after allogeneic stem cell transplant. These receptors were collected from a male patient aged 50 to 59 who had an allogeneic stem cell transplant from a related donor, so the T cells may come from the graft donor. Some clones in this sample may be carry-over from other donors' samples.

The V gene is TRBV27, the J gene TRBJ2-7; 14 nucleotides align to TRBD2. V gave up 0 bases and J gave up 1 base; unmatched junction bases: 5. From germline, CDR1 is MNHEY and CDR2 SMNVEV (reference sequence). The length of the CDR3 is 18 residues. CDR3 sequence: CASSLSGLAGVKSYEQYF. CDR3 DNA: TGTGCCAGCAGTTTATCGGGACTAGCGGGGGTTAAATCCTACGAGCAGTACTTC.

The sample holds a few counts of this clone. V is TRBV7-9 and J is TRBJ2-5; no definite D call. Trimming pared 5 bases from V and 0 bases from J, leaving 4 bases between. The CDR3 runs 12 residues. Germline V gene data show CDR1 as SEHNR and CDR2 as FQNEAQ (reference sequence). The CDR3 protein is CASSANQETQYF. The DNA for the CDR3 is TGTGCCAGCAGCGCGAACCAAGAGACCCAGTACTTC.

This clone was observed a handful of times. The J gene is TRBJ2-1, the V gene TRBV20-1; no clear D gene. Trimming removed 3 bases at V and 7 bases at J, with 7 bases between. The CDR3 has 11 residues. From germline, CDR1 is DFQATT and CDR2 SNEGSKA (reference sequence). Here the CDR3 reads CSASIRNEQFF. The CDR3 DNA reads as TGCAGTGCTAGTATCCGAAATGAGCAGTTCTTC.

In this sample, this clone turned up a few times. V is TRBV30 and J is TRBJ2-7, with D perhaps TRBD1 (6 bases). The CDR3 extends over 12 amino acids. V gave up 1 base and J gave up 2 bases, with 6 bases separating them. Per the germline V gene, CDR1 is GTSNPN and CDR2 is SVGIG (reference sequence). The CDR3 DNA sequence: TGTGCCTGGAGTGGACAGGCCTACGAGCAGTACTTC. It translates to CAWSGQAYEQYF.

This clone was counted only a few times. The chain recombines TRBV4-3 with TRBJ2-2, with D unclear. Germline V CDR1 and CDR2: LGHNA, YSLEER. This CDR3 spans 13 amino acids. The V end lost 0 bases, the J end lost 9 bases, and 8 bases lay between the germline ends. CDR3 protein: CASSQDGFRELFF. In nucleotides, the CDR3 is TGCGCCAGCAGCCAAGATGGATTCCGGGAGCTGTTTTTT.

With regard to this clone: Germline and junction disagree at one end, which may indicate a read error. V gene TRBV27 combines with J gene TRBJ2-7, with a tentative D call TRBD1 (7 bases). This CDR3 has 15 amino acids. CDR1 and CDR2 from the germline V gene are MNHEY and SMNVEV (reference sequence). The chain's CDR3 is CACSSAGGQSYEQYF. The CDR3 DNA follows: TGTGCCTGCAGTTCGGCAGGGGGGCAATCCTACGAGCAGTACTTC.

The genes are TRBV30 and TRBJ2-1; 8 bases are shared with TRBD1. Trimming at V came to 3 bases and at J to 4 bases, leaving 8 bases not matched to a gene. This CDR3 has 15 residues. Germline assignment: CDR1 GTSNPN and CDR2 SVGIG (reference sequence). The CDR3 region has the DNA TGTGCCTGGAGCCGAGGGACAGGAGATTACAATGAGCAGTTCTTC. Its protein product is CAWSRGTGDYNEQFF.

This clone was seen more than once but under ten times. The rearrangement uses TRBV6-6 and TRBJ2-7, with D possibly TRBD1 on 5 matching bases. CDR1 MNHNY and CDR2 SVGAGI come from the germline V gene (reference sequence). The ends were cut back, 6 bases at V and 0 bases at J, with 6 bases in the middle. The CDR3 runs to 12 residues. The CDR3 spells CASRQDSYEQYF. CDR3 in DNA: TGTGCCAGCAGACAGGACTCCTACGAGCAGTACTTC.

The genes are TRBV30 and TRBJ1-2, with 8 bases aligning to TRBD1. With V trimmed by 3 bases and J by 7 bases, 4 bases remained unmatched. Per germline, CDR1 GTSNPN and CDR2 SVGIG (reference sequence). CDR3 length: 12 amino acids. The DNA for the CDR3 is TGTGCCTGGAGCCCAGGGGGCGGTGGCTACACCTTC. It codes for CAWSPGGGGYTF. The full variable domain, its missing parts supplied by reference TRBV30 and TRBJ1-2, is SQTIHQWPATLVQPVGSPLSLECTVEGTSNPNLYWYRQAAGRGLQLLFYSVGIGQISSEVPQNLSASRPQDRQFILSSKKLLLSDSGFYLCAWSPGGGGYTFGSGTRLTVV.

This rearrangement joins TRBV4-2 to TRBJ1-1; D gene unclear. This CDR3 has 13 amino acids. Germline V gene sequence: CDR1 LGHNA, CDR2 YNFKEQ. The V end lost 4 bases, the J end lost 2 bases, and 8 bases lay between the germline ends. The CDR3 protein is CASSRPVNTEAFF. CDR3 sequence (DNA): TGTGCCAGCAGCCGACCTGTAAACACTGAAGCTTTCTTT.

The chain links TRBV30 to TRBJ1-5; no clear D gene. The CDR3 has 14 amino acids. Germline V gene sequence: CDR1 GTSNPN, CDR2 SVGIG (reference sequence). Trimming pared 1 base from V and 4 bases from J, leaving 11 bases between. The CDR3 here is CAWSARGGNQPQHF. The CDR3 nucleotides read TGTGCCTGGAGTGCCAGAGGAGGTAATCAGCCCCAGCATTTT. Full variable domain (rest looked up from reference TRBV30 and TRBJ1-5): SQTIHQWPATLVQPVGSPLSLECTVEGTSNPNLYWYRQAAGRGLQLLFYSVGIGQISSEVPQNLSASRPQDRQFILSSKKLLLSDSGFYLCAWSARGGNQPQHFGDGTRLSIL.

This clone has more than one count but fewer than ten. V usage is TRBV30 and J usage is TRBJ1-5; D is undetermined. Deletions cut 2 bases from V and 1 base from J, with 6 bases between. The CDR3 is 13 residues long. Germline loops: CDR1 GTSNPN, CDR2 SVGIG (reference sequence). This CDR3 is CAWSLGSNQPQHF. The CDR3, as DNA: TGTGCCTGGAGTCTAGGGAGCAATCAGCCCCAGCATTTT.

This clone occurred a few times. This rearrangement joins TRBV27 to TRBJ2-7, with TRBD1 matching 7 bases. With V trimmed by 8 bases and J by 5 bases, 18 bases remained unmatched. This CDR3 has 16 amino acids. The V gene's germline CDR1 is MNHEY and CDR2 SMNVEV (reference sequence). The CDR3 bases are TGTGCCAGCCGGCCGCGGTGGGACAGTTTCTATGACGAGCAGTACTTC. It is translated as CASRPRWDSFYDEQYF.

The V gene is TRBV30, the J gene TRBJ2-2; TRBD2 matches at 9 bases. With V trimmed by 6 bases and J by 7 bases, 6 bases remained unmatched. CDR1 GTSNPN and CDR2 SVGIG come from the germline V gene (reference sequence). CDR3 size: 13 residues. DNA for the CDR3: TGTGCCTGTGCGGGAGGGCCGGGCGGGGAGCTGTTTTTT. It is translated as CACAGGPGGELFF.

This clone counts as medium-sized (0.01 to 0.1%). Here the CDR3 DNA reads TGTGCCAGTAGTTCCGACAGCCAAGAGACCCAGTACTTC. Its protein product is CASSSDSQETQYF. This rearrangement joins TRBV19 to TRBJ2-5; possibly TRBD1 for D (5 bases). The CDR3 has 13 residues. With 5 bases removed from V and 1 base from J, the gap between germline ends came to 8 bases. Germline lookup yields CDR1 LNHDA and CDR2 SQIVND (reference sequence).

The chain is built from TRBV30 and TRBJ2-3; a possible D gene is TRBD2 (6 bases). V shed 6 bases and J shed 5 bases, with 18 bases lying between them. From germline, CDR1 is GTSNPN and CDR2 SVGIG (reference sequence). CDR3 length: 14 residues. The CDR3 coding sequence is TGTGCCTGTTCTGGGTCCCGGGGAGGAGATACGCAGTATTTT. Encoded protein: CACSGSRGGDTQYF.

There are a few counts of this clone. A read error may account for a junction end that differs from germline. V gene TRBV30 combines with J gene TRBJ1-5; no firm D call. This CDR3 contains 15 residues. Germline V gives CDR1 GTSNPN, CDR2 SVGIG (reference sequence). CDR3 in amino acids: CAWSVRLGSSQPQHF. Here the CDR3 DNA reads TGTGCCTGGAGTGTACGGTTGGGGAGCAGTCAGCCCCAGCATTTT. The full variable domain, with the rest looked up from reference TRBV30 and TRBJ1-5, is SQTIHQWPATLVQPVGSPLSLECTVEGTSNPNLYWYRQAAGRGLQLLFYSVGIGQISSEVPQNLSASRPQDRQFILSSKKLLLSDSGFYLCAWSVRLGSSQPQHFGDGTRLSIL.

The table lists this clone with a few counts. V and J are TRBV30 and TRBJ1-1; D is possibly TRBD1 (6 bases). The length of the CDR3 is 13 residues. Trimming left V 3 bases short and J 1 base short, with 9 bases between. The germline V gene encodes CDR1 GTSNPN and CDR2 SVGIG (reference sequence). The CDR3 is CAWRETGNTEAFF. The CDR3 bases are TGTGCCTGGAGGGAGACAGGGAACACTGAAGCTTTCTTT.

The V call is TRBV6-6, the J call TRBJ1-5, with no clear D. The V end was cut by 2 bases, the J end by 1 base, with 6 bases between. The CDR3 extends over 14 amino acids. From germline, CDR1 is MNHNY and CDR2 SVGAGI (reference sequence). This CDR3 is CASSYTGSNQPQHF. The CDR3 coding sequence is TGTGCCAGCAGTTACACTGGGAGCAATCAGCCCCAGCATTTT.

In regard to this clone: Germline is not matched at one junction end, which may reflect a read error. This chain links TRBV30 with TRBJ2-5; D gene unclear. Matching the DNA end better, TRBJ2-7 makes the J call doubtful. This CDR3 has 10 residues. The germline CDR1 and CDR2 sequences are GTSNPN and SVGIG (reference sequence). CDR3 sequence: CTWSSDEQYF. CDR3 nucleotides: TGTACCTGGAGCAGTGACGAGCAGTACTTC.

This clone qualifies as medium-sized. The genes are TRBV7-6 and TRBJ1-2; a weak D match, TRBD1 (5 bases). The CDR3 runs to 13 residues. Germline-derived CDR1 and CDR2 are SGHVS and FNYEAQ. V lost 3 bases, J lost 7 bases, and 12 bases lay in between. The CDR3 DNA reads TGTGCCAGCAGCTTGAATCCAGGGAGTGGCTACACCTTC. Residues: CASSLNPGSGYTF.

This clone appeared a few times. This chain joins TRBV30 and TRBJ1-3; weak D call: TRBD1 (6 bases). The V gene's germline CDR1 is GTSNPN and CDR2 SVGIG (reference sequence). This CDR3 comprises 16 residues. V shed 0 bases and J shed 0 bases, with 12 bases lying between them. CDR3 amino acids: CAWSVAGASSGNTIYF. CDR3 coding DNA: TGTGCCTGGAGTGTAGCAGGGGCCAGCTCTGGAAACACCATATATTTT.

The chain uses TRBV4-3 and TRBJ2-3; D not certain. CDR1 is LGHNA, CDR2 YSLEER, per germline. The CDR3 has 17 residues. The V end was cut by 0 bases, the J end by 0 bases, with 13 bases between. The CDR3 DNA reads as TGCGCCAGCAGCCAAGATGTAGTGGACGGGAGCACAGATACGCAGTATTTT. It translates to CASSQDVVDGSTDTQYF.

The V and J genes are TRBV5-5 and TRBJ1-2, with D possibly matching TRBD1 (5 bases). The V end lost 0 bases, the J end lost 3 bases, and 9 bases lay between the germline ends. The CDR3 has 14 amino acids. Germline assignment: CDR1 SGHKS and CDR2 YYEKEE (reference sequence). The DNA of the CDR3 is TGTGCCAGCAGCTTGGGGTGGGGGGACTATGGCTACACCTTC. As protein: CASSLGWGDYGYTF.

The chain couples TRBV7-3 to TRBJ2-7; possible D gene TRBD2, 6 bases. The CDR3 runs 16 residues. V lost 5 bases and J 1 base, leaving 18 bases between the germline ends. Germline assignment: CDR1 SGHTA and CDR2 FQGTGA. This CDR3 reads CASSPSTRVGSYEQYF. CDR3 sequence (DNA): TGTGCCAGCAGCCCCTCGACTAGAGTTGGGTCCTACGAGCAGTACTTC. The full variable domain, with the rest looked up from reference TRBV7-3 and TRBJ2-7, is GAGVSQTPSNKVTEKGKYVELRCDPISGHTALYWYRQSLGQGPEFLIYFQGTGAADDSGLPNDRFFAVRPEGSVSTLKIQRTERGDSAVYLCASSPSTRVGSYEQYFGPGTRLTVT.

In its sample, this clone was seen a few times. The rearrangement joins TRBV19 to TRBJ1-5, with D tentatively TRBD1 (6 bases). Trimming took off 6 bases at V and 7 bases at J, with 16 bases between the two ends. The CDR3 has 14 residues. Germline loops: CDR1 LNHDA, CDR2 SQIVND (reference sequence). CDR3 DNA sequence: TGTGCCAGTAGCCCTCAGGGGAGGGGGCAGCCCCAGCATTTT. As protein: CASSPQGRGQPQHF. Combining the CDR3 with reference TRBV19 and TRBJ1-5 gives the whole variable domain DGGITQSPKYLFRKEGQNVTLSCEQNLNHDAMYWYRQDPGQGLRLIYYSQIVNDFQKGDIAEGYSVSREKKESFPLTVTSAQKNPTAFYLCASSPQGRGQPQHFGDGTRLSIL.

This clone was observed a few times. The chain links TRBV5-1 to TRBJ2-5, with D perhaps matching TRBD1 (5 bases). Germline loops: CDR1 SGHRS, CDR2 YFSETQ. V gave up 4 bases and J gave up 5 bases, with 15 bases separating them. The length of the CDR3 is 14 residues. The CDR3 nucleotides read TGCGCCAGCAGCCCTACTGGGGCTCAGGAGACCCAGTACTTC. Protein product: CASSPTGAQETQYF.

The chain joins TRBV28 to TRBJ1-2, with 8 nucleotides matching TRBD1. The CDR3 has 16 residues. After removal of 3 bases from V and 0 bases from J, the junction contained 6 bases not matched to a gene. Germline V CDR1 and CDR2: MDHEN, SYDVKM. CDR3 loop: CASSLAPGGPNYGYTF. CDR3 coding DNA: TGTGCCAGCAGTTTGGCCCCAGGGGGCCCTAACTATGGCTACACCTTC.

The J gene is TRBJ1-6, the V gene TRBV30, with TRBD1 as a possible D gene (5 bases). V was clipped by 3 bases and J by 9 bases, with 9 bases between them. The CDR3 covers 12 residues. Germline V gives CDR1 GTSNPN, CDR2 SVGIG (reference sequence). CDR3 DNA sequence: TGTGCCTGGAGGCAGGGACGTTCACCCCTCCACTTT. The encoded protein is CAWRQGRSPLHF.

This clone was seen only a few times. V gene TRBV5-6 combines with J gene TRBJ1-1; no definite D call. The CDR3 length is 13 residues. V lost 2 bases, J lost 2 bases, and 7 bases lay in between. Germline CDR1 is SGHDT and CDR2 is YYEEEE. CDR3 region: CASSFSGNTEAFF. CDR3 DNA sequence: TGTGCCAGCAGCTTCTCGGGAAACACTGAAGCTTTCTTT.

This clone showed up just a few times. The CDR3 DNA follows: TGTGCCTGGAGTCAGAGCAATCAGCCCCAGCATTTT. This gives the protein CAWSQSNQPQHF. The chain links TRBV30 to TRBJ1-5; D not certain. Germline CDR1 is GTSNPN and CDR2 is SVGIG (reference sequence). Trimming took off 2 bases at V and 1 base at J, with 3 bases between the two ends. This CDR3 comprises 12 residues.